Each of the 25 T cell receptor beta chains below was sequenced from the same sample in a study of blood T cell repertoires in COVID-19. Clones were read by immunoSEQ multiplex PCR, and TCRdb kept only the in-frame ones, dropping some. Of around 74,000 clones listed, more than 75% were seen once; the top ten hold about a sixth. Sequencing was performed on peripheral blood. These receptors were collected from an elderly woman with active or convalescent COVID-19.

This sequence joins TRBV6-1 and TRBJ2-1; possibly TRBD2 for D (6 bases). This CDR3 has 17 residues. V was clipped by 1 base and J by 9 bases, with 22 bases between them. CDR1 is MNHNS and CDR2 is SASEGT in the germline V gene. The CDR3 sequence is CASSEGGGHPLYGEQFF. The CDR3 DNA reads as TGTGCCAGCAGTGAAGGTGGAGGGCACCCCCTGTATGGTGAGCAGTTCTTC.

The genes are TRBV19 and TRBJ1-2, with TRBD1 matching over 7 bases. J was trimmed by 3 bases and V by 8 bases; bases with no gene match: 9. Germline V gene sequence: CDR1 LNHDA, CDR2 SQIVND (reference sequence). The CDR3 covers 14 residues. The DNA for the CDR3 is TGTGCCAGTGGAAGGACAGGTCTTGACTATGGCTACACCTTC. Its protein is CASGRTGLDYGYTF.

The V call is TRBV28, the J call TRBJ1-1, with D maybe TRBD1 (6 bases). This CDR3 contains 15 residues. Trimming pared 5 bases from V and 1 base from J, leaving 14 bases between. Looked up from germline, CDR1 is MDHEN and CDR2 is SYDVKM. CDR3 in amino acids: CASSDPGGANTEAFF. As DNA, the CDR3 is TGTGCCAGCAGTGACCCGGGGGGGGCGAACACTGAAGCTTTCTTT.

V usage is TRBV24-1 and J usage is TRBJ1-2; D is undetermined. This CDR3 is 14 amino acids long. Germline CDR1 reads KGHDR; CDR2 reads SFDVKD. V lost 3 bases to trimming and J lost 8 bases, with 15 bases between them. The CDR3 protein is CATSDPRPGGGYTF. CDR3 bases: TGTGCCACCAGTGATCCCAGGCCTGGAGGCGGCTACACCTTC.

J is TRBJ1-1 and V is TRBV19; a possible D gene is TRBD1 (5 bases). Trimming left V 4 bases short and J 0 bases short, with 12 bases between. The CDR3 sequence is 15 residues long. Per the germline V gene, CDR1 is LNHDA and CDR2 is SQIVND (reference sequence). The CDR3 spells CASSRLPGVNTEAFF. The CDR3 coding sequence is TGTGCCAGTAGTAGGCTCCCGGGGGTGAACACTGAAGCTTTCTTT. Filled out from reference TRBV19 and TRBJ1-1, the complete variable domain reads DGGITQSPKYLFRKEGQNVTLSCEQNLNHDAMYWYRQDPGQGLRLIYYSQIVNDFQKGDIAEGYSVSREKKESFPLTVTSAQKNPTAFYLCASSRLPGVNTEAFFGQGTRLTVV.

This rearrangement joins TRBV5-8 to TRBJ2-7, with 9 bases lining up with TRBD1. The CDR3 covers 15 residues. CDR1 SGHTS and CDR2 YDEGEE come from the germline V gene. After removal of 4 bases from V and 4 bases from J, the junction contained 9 bases not matched to a gene. The CDR3 sequence: CASSGGQGMEYEQYF. The CDR3 bases are TGTGCCAGCAGCGGAGGACAGGGGATGGAGTACGAGCAGTACTTC.

The V call is TRBV19, the J call TRBJ1-6; D uncertain. Germline lookup yields CDR1 LNHDA and CDR2 SQIVND (reference sequence). The CDR3 sequence is 14 residues long. Trimming stripped 2 bases from V and 5 bases from J, with 7 bases between. CDR3 residues: CASSITRNNSPLHF. CDR3 nucleotides: TGTGCCAGTAGTATAACCAGGAATAATTCACCCCTCCACTTT.

The chain is built from TRBV24-1 and TRBJ1-2; 7 nucleotides line up with TRBD1. Germline V lookup: CDR1 KGHDR, CDR2 SFDVKD. CDR3 length: 14 residues. After removal of 4 bases from V and 5 bases from J, the junction contained 6 bases not matched to a gene. The CDR3 here is CATSEGDRSYGYTF. The DNA of the CDR3 is TGTGCCACCAGTGAAGGGGACAGATCATATGGCTACACCTTC.

This chain uses TRBV28 with TRBJ1-1; TRBD1 matches at 7 bases. Germline values: CDR1 MDHEN, CDR2 SYDVKM. This CDR3 is built from 14 residues. J gave up 4 bases and V 5 bases, and 7 bases lay outside the gene matches. The DNA of the CDR3 is TGTGCCAGCAGTCCCGACAGGGCGGGCACTGAAGCTTTCTTT. Translating it yields CASSPDRAGTEAFF.

This sequence joins TRBV27 and TRBJ2-3; 7 bases fit TRBD2. CDR1 MNHEY and CDR2 SMNVEV come from the germline V gene (reference sequence). The CDR3 has 13 residues. V trimming: 3 bases; J trimming: 7 bases; junction bases outside the gene matches: 4. CDR3 loop: CASSFHSGYTQYF. The CDR3, as DNA: TGTGCCAGCAGTTTCCATAGCGGGTATACGCAGTATTTT.

The chain joins TRBV9 to TRBJ2-5, with TRBD2 matching over 10 bases. There are 14 residues in the CDR3. The germline V gene encodes CDR1 SGDLS and CDR2 YYNGEE. V lost 2 bases to trimming and J lost 4 bases; unmatched junction nucleotides: 2. CDR3 nucleotides: TGTGCCAGCAGCGTTAGCGGGGGGCCAGAGACCCAGTACTTC. Amino acids: CASSVSGGPETQYF.

The V call is TRBV28, the J call TRBJ1-2; maybe TRBD1 (5 bases). The CDR3 runs 16 residues. Per the germline V gene, CDR1 is MDHEN and CDR2 is SYDVKM. V was shortened by 5 bases and J by 1 base, with 17 bases between the two germline ends. The CDR3: CASSQTTGGVNYGYTF. The DNA for the CDR3 is TGTGCCAGCAGTCAAACCACGGGAGGGGTTAACTATGGCTACACCTTC.

Only one count was recorded for this clone. The chain recombines TRBV6-5 with TRBJ1-2, with TRBD1 matching 7 bases. The CDR3 loop spans 13 amino acids. CDR1 MNHEY and CDR2 SVGAGI come from the germline V gene. J was trimmed by 4 bases and V by 5 bases; bases with no gene match: 4. The CDR3 DNA follows: TGTGCCAGCAGTCCCGACAGGGTCTATGGCTACACCTTC. It yields the protein CASSPDRVYGYTF.

The chain carries TRBV11-2 and TRBJ2-1, with 7 bases fitting TRBD2. Germline CDR1 and CDR2: SGHAT and FQNNGV. The CDR3 length is 13 residues. V dropped 6 bases and J dropped 10; count of bases not matched to a gene: 9. As DNA, the CDR3 is TGTGCCAGCAGACTAGGACTAGTCGGGGAGCAGTTCTTC. This sequence encodes CASRLGLVGEQFF.

The chain has TRBV28 and TRBJ2-1, with 9 bases aligning to TRBD2. Per the germline V gene, CDR1 is MDHEN and CDR2 is SYDVKM. This CDR3 has 15 amino acids. Unmatched junction bases numbered 14, after V lost 10 bases and J lost 7 bases. CDR3 bases: TGTGCCACTCTGGGGACTAGCCGTTCAGTGAATGAGCAGTTCTTC. It yields the protein CATLGTSRSVNEQFF.

The V and J genes are TRBV5-4 and TRBJ1-4; 10 positions match TRBD1. After removal of 0 bases from V and 14 bases from J, the junction contained 4 bases not matched to a gene. Germline CDR1 reads SGHNT; CDR2 reads YYREEE (reference sequence). This CDR3 spans 13 amino acids. The CDR3 spells CASSLDRDRGLFF. CDR3 in DNA: TGTGCCAGCAGCTTGGACCGGGACAGGGGTCTGTTTTTT.

The rearrangement joins TRBV7-3 to TRBJ1-2; 12 bases are shared with TRBD1. Germline V lookup: CDR1 SGHTA, CDR2 FQGTGA. Trimming cost V 5 bases and J 7 bases; bases outside gene matches: 5. This CDR3 is built from 14 residues. The CDR3 sequence is CASSGDRGLSGYTF. Written as DNA, the CDR3 is TGTGCCAGCAGCGGGGACAGGGGGCTAAGTGGCTACACCTTC.

This clone was found once. The J gene is TRBJ1-1, the V gene TRBV7-6; TRBD1 might be the D (5 bases). In germline, CDR1 is SGHVS, CDR2 FNYEAQ. The CDR3 consists of 15 residues. V gave up 4 bases and J gave up 2 bases, with 14 bases separating them. CDR3: CASSWGGKRNTEAFF. The CDR3 DNA follows: TGTGCCAGCAGCTGGGGGGGGAAGCGAAACACTGAAGCTTTCTTT.

This chain connects TRBV24-1 to TRBJ2-5; 11 bases are shared with TRBD1. V lost 4 bases to trimming and J lost 5 bases; unmatched junction nucleotides: 5. This CDR3 spans 15 amino acids. CDR1 is KGHDR, CDR2 SFDVKD, per germline. This CDR3 is CATSERTGGFETQYF. The CDR3 coding sequence is TGTGCCACCAGTGAACGGACAGGGGGCTTTGAGACCCAGTACTTC.

The chain employs TRBV28 and TRBJ1-4; 7 bases fit TRBD1. The CDR3 runs to 16 residues. V shed 6 bases, J shed 0 bases, and the junction held 7 bases outside the gene matches. Germline loops: CDR1 MDHEN, CDR2 SYDVKM. The DNA of the CDR3 is TGTGCCAGCAGCTACTCAACAGGGGCAACTAATGAAAAACTGTTTTTT. Translating it yields CASSYSTGATNEKLFF.

The J gene is TRBJ1-2, the V gene TRBV4-1, with TRBD1 identical over 10 bases. The germline CDR1 and CDR2 sequences are MGHRA and YSYEKL. The CDR3 spans 14 residues. J lost 11 bases, V lost 0 bases, and 6 bases had no gene match. CDR3 region: CASSQDGTGAFYTF. DNA of the CDR3: TGCGCCAGCAGCCAAGACGGGACAGGGGCGTTTTACACCTTC.

The rearrangement links TRBV15 to TRBJ1-1; 7 nucleotides match TRBD1. V lost 4 bases to trimming and J lost 5 bases; unmatched junction nucleotides: 10. CDR3 length equals 15 residues. Germline CDR1 LNHNV, CDR2 YYDKDF (reference sequence). The CDR3 bases are TGTGCCACCAGCACTTCGAGGGGGCCGGGGACTGAAGCTTTCTTT. Residues: CATSTSRGPGTEAFF.

This clone occurred once. The rearrangement links TRBV12-3 or TRBV12-4 to TRBJ2-1, with D unclear. The CDR3 contains 11 residues. Trimming stripped 6 bases from V and 4 bases from J, with 4 bases between. DNA for the CDR3: TGTGCCAGCAGCTATTACAATGAGCAGTTCTTC. Protein: CASSYYNEQFF.

V usage is TRBV7-3 and J usage is TRBJ2-1, with a possible D match to TRBD1 (6 bases). CDR3 size: 15 residues. Trimming stripped 1 base from V and 2 bases from J, with 9 bases between. Germline-derived CDR1 and CDR2 are SGHTA and FQGTGA. This CDR3 reads CASSLMGATYNEQFF. Written as DNA, the CDR3 is TGTGCCAGCAGCTTAATGGGGGCAACCTACAATGAGCAGTTCTTC.

The chain links TRBV6-2 or TRBV6-3 to TRBJ1-5; D is undetermined. Trimming removed 0 bases from V and 2 bases from J, with 8 bases in between. Germline values: CDR1 MNHEY, CDR2 SVGEGT. The CDR3 has 15 amino acids. CDR3 DNA: TGTGCCAGCAGTTACTCCCACCAGGGCAATCAGCCCCAGCATTTT. It encodes CASSYSHQGNQPQHF.